Listed below are T cell receptor beta chains from one sample, sequenced in a study of radiotherapy plus CTLA-4 blockade in lung cancer. Profiled with immunoSEQ multiplex PCR; TCRdb holds only in-frame clones, not every one. Among about 99,000 clones listed, just over 85% were seen once. The sequencing used peripheral blood, collected from a patient treated with radiotherapy plus ipilimumab. These TCRs come from a human donor with non-small cell lung cancer that progressed on radiotherapy plus ipilimumab. The CDR3 runs from the conserved cysteine through the conserved F or W. The D gene is left open where the match is weak. The size of a clone is reported for some rows only, either as once, few or many, or as a class for expanded clones.

CDR3 DNA	CDR3 protein	J gene	clone size	D gene	V gene
TGTGCCAGCAGTGGGTGGCTAGCGGGCACAGATACGCAGTATTTT	CASSGWLAGTDTQYF	TRBJ2-3	-	TRBD2	TRBV6-1
TGTGCCAGCAGCTTAGGACAGGCCTTCTCTGGAAACACCATATATTTT	CASSLGQAFSGNTIYF	TRBJ1-3	-	-	TRBV7-8
TGTGCCAGCAGCTTGGCCCGGACAGCAAAACTGTTTTTT	CASSLARTAKLFF	TRBJ1-4	-	-	TRBV5-6
TGTGCCAGCAGCTTAGAAATGAACACCGGGGAGCTGTTTTTT	CASSLEMNTGELFF	TRBJ2-2	-	-	TRBV11-2
TGTGCCAGCAGCTTAGGACAGTTATACTCTGGAAACACCATATATTTT	CASSLGQLYSGNTIYF	TRBJ1-3	-	-	TRBV13
TGTGCCAGCTCACACAAACACCCTTCGGGCGAGCAGTACTTC	CASSHKHPSGEQYF	TRBJ2-7	few	-	TRBV18
TGCGCCAGCAGCCACAGGGAATTGAGCGGGGAGCTGTTTTTT	CASSHRELSGELFF	TRBJ2-2	-	-	TRBV4-1
TGTGCCAGCAGGGCCAGCCGGGACAGGTCCTACGAGCAGTACTTC	CASRASRDRSYEQYF	TRBJ2-7	-	TRBD1	TRBV6-5
TGTGCCAGCAGATTAGACAGGGGGCGTTCAGATACGCAGTATTTT	CASRLDRGRSDTQYF	TRBJ2-3	-	TRBD1	TRBV27
TGTGCCAGTAGTATAGTGGCCAGGGAACCAAAACTGTTTTTT	CASSIVAREPKLFF	TRBJ1-4	-	-	TRBV19
TGTGCCAGCAGCCTAGTCCCTGACAGGAGCTCTGGAAACACCATATATTTT	CASSLVPDRSSGNTIYF	TRBJ1-3	-	-	TRBV13
TGTGCCAGCAGTTTAACCCCGCAGGGGTCCTATGGCTACACCTTC	CASSLTPQGSYGYTF	TRBJ1-2	-	-	TRBV28
TGTGCCAGCAGCTTAGGACTAGCGGGTCTGCAGTTCTTC	CASSLGLAGLQFF	TRBJ2-1	-	TRBD2	TRBV11-2
TGTGCCAGCAGCCATGACAGGGTTCCGCAGTTCTTC	CASSHDRVPQFF	TRBJ2-1	-	TRBD1	TRBV14
TGTGCCAGCAGCTTACTCCAGACTAGCGGGAGGGTCTACGAGCAGTACTTC	CASSLLQTSGRVYEQYF	TRBJ2-7	once	TRBD2	TRBV11-2
TGTGCCAGTAACTGGGCAGGGAACACCGGGGAGCTGTTTTTT	CASNWAGNTGELFF	TRBJ2-2	-	-	TRBV6-1
TGTGCCACCCTAGGGGGACGGAATTACGAGCAGTACTTC	CATLGGRNYEQYF	TRBJ2-7	-	-	TRBV6-5
TGTGCCAGCAGTGCCTCTAGCGGGAGGGCCTCTGGGGCCAACGTCCTGACTTTC	CASSASSGRASGANVLTF	TRBJ2-6	few	TRBD2	TRBV6-1
TGTGCCAGTAGTGTCCCGGGACAGGGTGAGCGCGGTCAGCCCCAGCATTTT	CASSVPGQGERGQPQHF	TRBJ1-5	-	TRBD1	TRBV19
TGCGCCAGCAGTGAGTCGAGGGGACGAGAGACCCAGTACTTC	CASSESRGRETQYF	TRBJ2-5	-	-	TRBV10-1
TGCGCCAGCAGCCAAGGGCTCGGTCACACCGGGGAGCTGTTTTTT	CASSQGLGHTGELFF	TRBJ2-2	-	-	TRBV4-1
TGCAGCTCAACTGCCCCCAGCCGAGGAGACACCGGGGAGCTGTTTTTT	CSSTAPSRGDTGELFF	TRBJ2-2	-	-	TRBV29-1
TGTGCCAGCTCACCCGGGACAGTCTCCTACAATGAGCAGTTCTTC	CASSPGTVSYNEQFF	TRBJ2-1	-	TRBD1	TRBV18
TGTGCCAGCAGCTTGAGCAGGGGGCGTGAAAAACTGTTTTTT	CASSLSRGREKLFF	TRBJ1-4	-	TRBD1	TRBV7-9
TGTGCCAGCAGTAACAGGGATAACACCTACGAGCAGTACTTC	CASSNRDNTYEQYF	TRBJ2-7	few	-	TRBV6-6
TGTGCCAGCAGCTTTCGGGGGATTGGCGAGCAGTACTTC	CASSFRGIGEQYF	TRBJ2-7	-	-	TRBV11-3
TGTGCCAGCAGCTTAACAGAAGTCGGAAACACCATATATTTT	CASSLTEVGNTIYF	TRBJ1-3	-	-	TRBV13
TGCAGCGTTGAAGATCCGGGACAGGGAAGGGGAAAACTGTTTTTT	CSVEDPGQGRGKLFF	TRBJ1-4	-	TRBD1	TRBV29-1
TGTGCCAGCAGTTACGGGACAGGTTACAATGAGCAGTTCTTC	CASSYGTGYNEQFF	TRBJ2-1	once	TRBD1	TRBV6-5
TGTGCCAGTAGTCCGGGCCGGGACAGGGGGCGCCGGACTGAAGCTTTCTTT	CASSPGRDRGRRTEAFF	TRBJ1-1	-	TRBD1	TRBV19
TGCGCCAGCAGCAAACTAGCGGGAGGAGCCGAGACCCAGTACTTC	CASSKLAGGAETQYF	TRBJ2-5	-	TRBD2	TRBV5-1
TGTGCCAGCAGCTCCCGGGACTGGAGCACCGGGGAGCTGTTTTTT	CASSSRDWSTGELFF	TRBJ2-2	-	-	TRBV7-9
TGTGCCAGCAGTTACCTCGACAGGGTTCAAGCTTTCTTT	CASSYLDRVQAFF	TRBJ1-1	-	TRBD1	TRBV6-6
TGTGCCAGCAGCTTAGGGGGCCCCACAGATACGCAGTATTTT	CASSLGGPTDTQYF	TRBJ2-3	-	-	TRBV7-6
TGTGCCTGGAGTGTAAGTACAGCGGTGAACACTGAAGCTTTCTTT	CAWSVSTAVNTEAFF	TRBJ1-1	-	-	TRBV30
TGTGCCAGCAGTGGGGGACTACCTCCGGTAGTGCAGTATTTT	CASSGGLPPVVQYF	TRBJ2-3	-	TRBD2	TRBV6-1
TGTGCCAGCAGTTCCAGGGACAGGGTACACGAGCAGTACTTC	CASSSRDRVHEQYF	TRBJ2-7	-	TRBD1	TRBV6-5
TGCGCCAGCAGCCCGGGGGGGGGACAGACCCTCGGCTACACCTTC	CASSPGGGQTLGYTF	TRBJ1-2	few	TRBD1	TRBV5-1
TGCGCCAGCAGCCTCCACGGACTCCAGAGCACAGATACGCAGTATTTT	CASSLHGLQSTDTQYF	TRBJ2-3	-	-	TRBV5-1
TGTGCCAGAACTGAAGGGGGAACTAGCGGGACCTACGAGCAGTACTTC	CARTEGGTSGTYEQYF	TRBJ2-7	-	TRBD2	TRBV5-3
TGTGCCAGTAGTATTGGAGGGGAGAGGGAAAAACTGTTTTTT	CASSIGGEREKLFF	TRBJ1-4	once	-	TRBV19
TGTGCCAGCTCACCGGAAGATACGCAGTATTTT	CASSPEDTQYF	TRBJ2-3	-	-	TRBV18
TGCGCCAGCAGCTTGGCGACCGGGGGAGATACGCAGTATTTT	CASSLATGGDTQYF	TRBJ2-3	-	-	TRBV5-1
TGTGCCAGCGCCCCGTCTGGGGCCAACGTCCTGACTTTC	CASAPSGANVLTF	TRBJ2-6	-	-	TRBV11-3
TGTGCCAGCAGTATCCTCACAGATACGCAGTATTTT	CASSILTDTQYF	TRBJ2-3	-	-	TRBV6-6
TGCGCCAGCAGCCAAGAAAACAGGGGTGGTCAGCCCCAGCATTTT	CASSQENRGGQPQHF	TRBJ1-5	-	TRBD1	TRBV4-1
TGCGCCAGCAGCTTGAGGATGGATACGCAGTATTTT	CASSLRMDTQYF	TRBJ2-3	-	-	TRBV5-1
TGTGCCAGCAGTTTATCCAGGGTTAGCGGGATTTTCGAGGATACGCAGTATTTT	CASSLSRVSGIFEDTQYF	TRBJ2-3	-	TRBD2	TRBV27
TGTGCCAGCAAGTCGAACGGGGGGGACCCCACAACTAATGAAAAACTGTTTTTT	CASKSNGGDPTTNEKLFF	TRBJ1-4	-	-	TRBV6-8
TGCGCCAGCAGCTTGGGCGGCGGGGGGTACGATGAGCAGTTCTTC	CASSLGGGGYDEQFF	TRBJ2-1	-	TRBD2	TRBV5-1
TGCAGCGTTGAGGTAGGAACCCCATTTAGAGGCTACACCTTC	CSVEVGTPFRGYTF	TRBJ1-2	-	-	TRBV29-1